This T cell receptor beta chain appears in the sequencing data of a study of shared clonotypes between healthy human individuals. Study-level points and caveats: Collection of samples was limited to blood; tissue repertoires likely differ. The authors expected sequencing depth to affect clonotype sharing among donors.

With regard to this clone: Its antigen is unidentified.

Germline CDR1 SGHTA, CDR2 FQGNSA. The CDR3 spans 14 residues. V was clipped by 3 bases and J by 3 bases, with 12 bases between them. Assay used: immunoSEQ multiplex PCR; TCRdb lists only in-frame clones, some missing. The sample lists about 490,000 clones, 79% occurring once. Sequenced material: PBMCs. This chain connects TRBV7-2 to TRBJ2-7, with D maybe TRBD1 (6 bases). The source of this sequence is a woman aged 40 to 55 in good health. Some clones in this sample may be carry-over from other donors' samples. The CDR3 loop reads CASSFRGLGYEQYF. CDR3 in DNA: TGTGCCAGCAGCTTTAGGGGGTTAGGCTACGAGCAGTACTTC. Full variable domain (outside the CDR3, taken from reference TRBV7-2 and TRBJ2-7): GAGVSQSPSNKVTEKGKDVELRCDPISGHTALYWYRQSLGQGLEFLIYFQGNSAPDKSGLPSDRFSAERTGGSVSTLTIQRTQQEDSAVYLCASSFRGLGYEQYFGPGTRLTVT.